The 29 T cell receptor beta chains below come from one sample, sequenced in a study of T-cell reconstitution after alpha-beta-depleted transplantation in children. Unique molecular identifiers were used in preparing the TCRbeta library. TCRdb ran MiXCR on the PCR reads and lists one entry per CDR3 protein. The profile shows some 290,000 distinct CDR3 sequences, 9.9% of them singletons. Source: PBMCs from the stem cell graft donor, taken from the stem cell graft. Receptors originate from a human donor who donated a stem cell graft to a child with SCID.

This sequence joins TRBV28 and TRBJ1-1; D is unresolved. CDR1 and CDR2 from the germline V gene are MDHEN and SYDVKM. The CDR3 loop spans 11 amino acids. V gave up 6 bases and J gave up 9 bases, with 11 bases separating them. The CDR3 DNA follows: TGTGCCAGCAGCCCCGCGGGGAAAGCTTTCTTT. Translated, it gives CASSPAGKAFF.

The chain joins TRBV7-8 to TRBJ2-3, with TRBD1 matching over 8 bases. Germline-derived CDR1 and CDR2 are SGHVS and FQNEAQ. J was trimmed by 2 bases and V by 3 bases; bases with no gene match: 4. This CDR3 is built from 15 residues. The CDR3 loop is CASSFPGQVTDTQYF. The CDR3 DNA reads as TGTGCCAGCAGCTTCCCGGGACAGGTCACAGATACGCAGTATTTT.

The chain couples TRBV11-2 to TRBJ2-5; D uncertain. Trimming cost V 3 bases and J 2 bases, with 13 bases left between them. Looked up from germline, CDR1 is SGHAT and CDR2 is FQNNGV. This CDR3 is built from 15 residues. The CDR3 DNA sequence: TGTGCCAGCAGCTTCATTGATGAAGTTCAAGAGACCCAGTACTTC. Its translation: CASSFIDEVQETQYF.

This clonotype was detected only a few times. The chain is built from TRBV5-1 and TRBJ2-3, with TRBD2 identical over 8 bases. V lost 6 bases, J lost 3 bases, and 6 bases stayed unmatched. This CDR3 is built from 14 residues. The germline V gene encodes CDR1 SGHRS and CDR2 YFSETQ. CDR3 bases: TGCGCCAGCAAAAGCGGGGGAAGTACAGATACGCAGTATTTT. It is translated as CASKSGGSTDTQYF. Looking up the rest from reference TRBV5-1 and TRBJ2-3 gives the full variable domain: KAGVTQTPRYLIKTRGQQVTLSCSPISGHRSVSWYQQTPGQGLQFLFEYFSETQRNKGNFPGRFSGRQFSNSRSEMNVSTLELGDSALYLCASKSGGSTDTQYFGPGTRLTVL.

This clonotype appeared a few times. The J gene is TRBJ2-1, the V gene TRBV5-1; TRBD1 aligns across 7 bases. V lost 0 bases to trimming and J lost 5 bases; unmatched junction nucleotides: 5. The germline V gene has CDR1 SGHRS and CDR2 YFSETQ. The CDR3 sequence is 15 residues long. CDR3 nucleotides: TGCGCCAGCAGCTTGGGGGGACAGCCCCACAATGAGCAGTTCTTC. It translates to CASSLGGQPHNEQFF.

This clonotype was seen a handful of times. The gene calls are TRBV12-3 or TRBV12-4 and TRBJ2-5; D is unresolved. V dropped 6 bases and J dropped 2 bases, with 10 bases sitting between them. The CDR3 is 13 amino acids. CDR3: CASREEWQETQYF. CDR3 coding DNA: TGTGCCAGCAGGGAAGAGTGGCAAGAGACCCAGTACTTC.

The chain is built from TRBV7-9 and TRBJ1-1, with no clear D. V was clipped by 4 bases and J by 0 bases, with 9 bases between them. CDR1 is SEHNR, CDR2 FQNEAQ, per germline (reference sequence). The CDR3 totals 14 residues. The CDR3 here is CASSSPGMNTEAFF. The CDR3 DNA follows: TGTGCCAGCAGCTCCCCGGGCATGAACACTGAAGCTTTCTTT.

The V and J genes are TRBV10-1 and TRBJ2-1; D gene ambiguous. The CDR3 runs to 16 residues. Germline V gene data show CDR1 as WNHNN and CDR2 as SYGVQD (reference sequence). The germline V and J ends were trimmed by 1 base and 4 bases, with 14 bases remaining between them. The CDR3 is CASSEFLLGDYNEQFF. The CDR3 DNA is TGCGCCAGCAGTGAGTTTTTGTTAGGAGATTACAATGAGCAGTTCTTC.

On this clonotype: A much larger clone lies one base from this, so it may be a read error. The chain links TRBV6-5 to TRBJ2-5; possible D gene TRBD1, 6 bases. Trimming took 6 bases from V and 7 from J, leaving 12 bases between them. The CDR3 extends over 12 amino acids. Germline CDR1 and CDR2: MNHEY and SVGAGI. The CDR3 here is CASRRDMWTQYF. CDR3 DNA sequence: TGTGCCAGCAGGAGGGACATGTGGACCCAGTACTTC.

This clonotype was seen a few times. The rearrangement links TRBV5-6 to TRBJ2-3, with D possibly being TRBD2 (5 bases). Germline V CDR1 and CDR2: SGHDT, YYEEEE. The CDR3 runs 16 residues. V shed 0 bases and J shed 4 bases, with 15 bases lying between them. The CDR3 here is CASSLGSGNWADTQYF. The CDR3, as DNA: TGTGCCAGCAGCTTGGGGTCGGGGAATTGGGCAGATACGCAGTATTTT. Full variable domain (outside the CDR3, taken from reference TRBV5-6 and TRBJ2-3): DAGVTQSPTHLIKTRGQQVTLRCSPKSGHDTVSWYQQALGQGPQFIFQYYEEEERQRGNFPDRFSGHQFPNYSSELNVNALLLGDSALYLCASSLGSGNWADTQYFGPGTRLTVL.

The sample holds many counts of this clonotype. The rearrangement links TRBV3-2 to TRBJ2-1; TRBD1 reflects the table's D call only, with no check against the DNA. TRBV3-2 is classified as a pseudogene. The CDR3 loop spans 12 amino acids. The CDR3 DNA reads as TGTGCCAGCAGCTCCAGGGTAAATGAGCAGTTCTTC. Protein product: CASSSRVNEQFF.

This clonotype has just a few counts. The rearrangement links TRBV2 to TRBJ1-2; D is undetermined. The CDR3 is made up of 14 amino acids. Trimming took 4 bases from V and 4 from J, leaving 13 bases between them. Per the germline V gene, CDR1 is SNHLY and CDR2 is FYNNEI. The CDR3 reads CASSVEELTYGYTF. The CDR3 DNA reads TGTGCCAGCAGTGTGGAAGAGCTTACCTATGGCTACACCTTC.

This clonotype was detected a few times. The rearrangement uses TRBV5-1 and TRBJ2-1; D unclear. The CDR3 contains 13 residues. The V end lost 0 bases, the J end lost 10 bases, and 11 bases lay between the germline ends. Germline CDR1 reads SGHRS; CDR2 reads YFSETQ. This CDR3 reads CASSLAQLNEQFF. CDR3 DNA: TGCGCCAGCAGCTTGGCTCAGCTAAACGAGCAGTTCTTC.

The gene calls are TRBV7-2 and TRBJ1-3, with D hard to call. The V end was cut by 1 base, the J end by 0 bases, with 10 bases between. CDR1 is SGHTA, CDR2 FQGNSA, per germline. CDR3 size: 16 residues. The CDR3 loop is CASSLGIPSSGNTIYF. CDR3 nucleotide sequence: TGTGCCAGCAGCTTAGGCATACCAAGCTCTGGAAACACCATATATTTT.

The genes are TRBV20-1 and TRBJ2-7, with a tentative D call TRBD2 (5 bases). With 0 bases removed from V and 3 bases from J, the gap between germline ends came to 15 bases. Germline V gives CDR1 DFQATT, CDR2 SNEGSKA (reference sequence). This CDR3 spans 15 amino acids. The CDR3, as DNA: TGCAGTGCTAGAGATCAAGAGGGCCCGAGCTACGAGCAGTACTTC. This codes for CSARDQEGPSYEQYF.

This clonotype was seen many times. At one end the junction does not follow the germline gene, possibly because of a read error. This chain joins TRBV5-1 and TRBJ2-5, with a tentative D call TRBD1 (6 bases). The CDR3 consists of 14 residues. Germline V gives CDR1 SGHRS, CDR2 YFSETQ. CDR3 loop: CASSLVGAQETQYF. CDR3 coding DNA: TGTGCCAGCAGCTTAGTGGGGGCCCAAGAGACCCAGTACTTC.

This clonotype has only a few counts. The V and J genes are TRBV27 and TRBJ2-7; unclear D gene. This CDR3 is 14 amino acids long. Per the germline V gene, CDR1 is MNHEY and CDR2 is SMNVEV (reference sequence). Trimming cost V 8 bases and J 0 bases, with 14 bases left between them. As DNA, the CDR3 is TGTGCCAGCCCCGGACGCAAGAGCTCCTACGAGCAGTACTTC. Protein: CASPGRKSSYEQYF.

This clonotype was recorded a few times. The CDR3 region is CASSFGAGEQFF. CDR3 DNA sequence: TGTGCCAGCAGCTTCGGGGCGGGTGAGCAGTTCTTC. The rearrangement joins TRBV5-6 to TRBJ2-1; either TRBD1 or TRBD2 may supply D (5 bases each). CDR1 is SGHDT, CDR2 YYEEEE, per germline. Trimming took 2 bases from V and 9 from J, leaving 9 bases between them. The CDR3 runs 12 residues.

In this sample, this clonotype turned up a few times. V is TRBV12-5 and J is TRBJ2-7; D not resolved. This CDR3 region has 15 residues. The germline V and J ends were trimmed by 2 bases and 2 bases, with 13 bases remaining between them. Germline lookup yields CDR1 LGHNT and CDR2 FRNRAP. The CDR3 nucleotides read TGTGCTAGTGGTTTGTCGGCGCTACGCCCCTACGAGCAGTACTTC. Encoded protein: CASGLSALRPYEQYF.

The CDR3 loop is CSVGTGLEGEQYF. The CDR3 nucleotides are TGCAGCGTGGGGACAGGACTGGAGGGCGAGCAGTACTTC. This chain links TRBV29-1 with TRBJ2-7, with 8 bases lining up with TRBD1. The CDR3 loop spans 13 amino acids. CDR1 is SQVTM, CDR2 ANQGSEA, per germline. V lost 6 bases to trimming and J lost 6 bases; unmatched junction nucleotides: 10.

The genes are TRBV7-9 and TRBJ2-7; a possible D gene is TRBD2 (6 bases). This CDR3 region has 12 residues. V was clipped by 3 bases and J by 5 bases, with 8 bases between them. Germline values: CDR1 SEHNR, CDR2 FQNEAQ (reference sequence). In DNA, the CDR3 is TGTGCCAGCAGCTTGGGGAGGCACGAGCAGTACTTC. Translation: CASSLGRHEQYF.

This rearrangement joins TRBV12-3 or TRBV12-4 to TRBJ2-7, with TRBD2 matching over 9 bases. V gave up 6 bases and J gave up 3 bases; unmatched junction bases: 9. The CDR3 has 15 residues. This chain's CDR3 is CASRASGGSNYEQYF. For the CDR3, the DNA is TGTGCCAGCAGGGCAAGCGGGGGGTCAAACTACGAGCAGTACTTC.

The V call is TRBV4-1, the J call TRBJ2-3; TRBD1 matches 10 bases. The CDR3 is 17 residues long. CDR1 and CDR2 from the germline V gene are MGHRA and YSYEKL. V trimming: 0 bases; J trimming: 4 bases; junction bases outside the gene matches: 7. Written as DNA, the CDR3 is TGCGCCAGCAGCCAAGAATTAAGGGGACAGGGGCCAGATACGCAGTATTTT. This codes for CASSQELRGQGPDTQYF.

There are a few counts of this clonotype. The chain uses TRBV4-1 and TRBJ2-7, with D perhaps being TRBD1 or TRBD2 (6 bases each). The CDR3 is made up of 15 amino acids. The V gene's germline CDR1 is MGHRA and CDR2 YSYEKL. The V and J ends lost 2 bases and 2 bases respectively, with 13 bases between them. The CDR3 DNA reads as TGCGCCAGCAGCCAAAGTAAGGAGGGGGCCTACGAGCAGTACTTC. Amino acid sequence: CASSQSKEGAYEQYF.

This clonotype came up many times. This chain uses TRBV4-1 with TRBJ1-1; possibly TRBD1 for D (5 bases). CDR1 MGHRA and CDR2 YSYEKL come from the germline V gene. The CDR3 is 11 amino acids. V dropped 8 bases and J dropped 3 bases, with 7 bases sitting between them. CDR3 DNA: TGCGCCAGCCGAGGGGACACTGAAGCTTTCTTT. Translation: CASRGDTEAFF.

CDR3 sequence (DNA): TGTGCCAGCAGCCCTTTCCTCCGCAGGGGGGACACTGAAGCTTTCTTT. Translated: CASSPFLRRGDTEAFF. The J gene is TRBJ1-1, the V gene TRBV11-1; 7 bases are a match to TRBD1. Looked up from germline, CDR1 is SGHAT and CDR2 is FQDESV (reference sequence). CDR3 length equals 16 residues. The V and J ends lost 5 bases and 3 bases, in that order; junction bases with no gene match: 12.

V is TRBV14 and J is TRBJ2-3; TRBD2 might be the D (5 bases). The V gene lost 2 bases and the J gene lost 2 bases, with 11 bases spanning the gap. Germline lookup yields CDR1 SGHDN and CDR2 FVKESK. The CDR3 length is 15 residues. The DNA for the CDR3 is TGTGCCAGCAGCCAAATGGACTTCCCCACAGATACGCAGTATTTT. Residues: CASSQMDFPTDTQYF.

This clonotype was seen repeatedly, ten times or more. The V call is TRBV5-1, the J call TRBJ2-2; 9 bases fit TRBD1. The germline CDR1 and CDR2 sequences are SGHRS and YFSETQ. Losses at the gene ends were 4 bases for V and 4 bases for J; bases not matched to a gene: 8. The CDR3 runs to 16 residues. The DNA for the CDR3 is TGCGCCAGCAGCCCTACAGGGGGCTCGGGCACCGGGGAGCTGTTTTTT. Protein: CASSPTGGSGTGELFF.

The chain joins TRBV20-1 to TRBJ2-3; D unclear. This CDR3 region has 15 residues. The V end lost 1 base, the J end lost 0 bases, and 11 bases lay between the germline ends. CDR1 and CDR2 (germline): DFQATT, SNEGSKA (reference sequence). This CDR3 is CSARVTETSTDTQYF. The CDR3 DNA is TGCAGTGCTAGAGTCACAGAGACTAGCACAGATACGCAGTATTTT.